Below, one T cell receptor (beta chain) is given with its context. Ten or more counts support this clonotype. There is no known antigen for this receptor. The sample holds no much larger clone one base away, and base qualities are not on file. Reads for this sample came from an Illumina HiSeq 2000. Multiplex PCR amplification was used to build the TCR beta chain libraries. The amplified TCR beta chain products were analyzed by high-throughput sequencing. TCRdb itself trimmed the public reads at Q25 with fastp, ran MiXCR and retained productive beta chains. A single entry per CDR3 protein holds the most common genes and DNA from its merged rows. In all, the sample holds 290,000 or so distinct CDR3 sequences, and 30% of those were seen once. The top ten clones comprise roughly 1.1% of the sample. The data were obtained in a study of breast tumors, draining lymph nodes, adjacent tissues (TCRdb year 2016). Study-wide context: In breast cancer patients, the study compared the TCR beta repertoires of tumor, adjacent nontumor tissue and axillary lymph nodes. In human breast cancer, the study set out to evaluate how tumor, surrounding tissue and draining lymph node repertoires relate to one another and whether T cells may move between these sites.

Findings and caveats that apply to the study as a whole: A scenario in which most tumor T cells derive from the lymph node and then expand within tumor tissue was judged to be consistent with the data. Tumor and nontumor tissue repertoires were found to be significantly more similar in luminal-like than in basal-like breast cancer. Rather than being directly demonstrated, the conclusion that tumor T cells originate in lymph nodes was presented as consistent with a hypothesis. Tumors showed preferential V and J gene usage, and their T-cell repertoire diversity fell below that of lymph nodes yet above that of nontumor tissue.

Lymph node samples came from the axillary draining lymph nodes of breast cancer patients. V is clipped by 3 bases and J by 4 bases, and the sequence between their germline boundaries is 12 bases long. The cysteine opens and the phenylalanine closes a CDR3 of 14 amino acids. This entry keeps only the CDR3 DNA: 42 bases, framed from base 1. According to the germline V gene (reference sequence), CDR1 reads LNHDA and CDR2 reads SQIVND. The sequence is built from TRBV19 and TRBJ1-2, with no D gene named confidently. The TCR was taken from a female donor with breast cancer. Some clones in this sample may be carry-over from other donors' samples. Specimen: axillary lymph node tissue. The CDR3 reads as follows: CASSISEGSYGYTF. The sequence in DNA is TGTGCCAGTAGTATTTCCGAGGGAAGCTATGGCTACACCTTC.